This is a list of T cell receptor beta chains from one sample in a study of cytomegalovirus exposure and HLA in healthy donors. Profiling relied on immunoSEQ multiplex PCR, and the TCRdb table lists in-frame clones only, not all of them. The sample has 150,000 to 200,000 clones; roughly 80% are singletons. Sequenced sample: PBMCs. All receptors derive from a woman between 45 and 60 years old in good health and CMV-seronegative. CDR3s include the opening cysteine and the closing phenylalanine or tryptophan. A D gene is named only where the DNA matches it firmly. Size is stated for part of the rows, as once, few or many counts, or as a class when the clone is expanded.

clone_size	j_call	d_call	v_call	cdr3_aa	cdr3_nt
.	TRBJ2-1	.	TRBV7-3	CASWDKNEQFF	TGTGCCAGCTGGGACAAGAATGAGCAGTTCTTC
.	TRBJ2-2	.	TRBV7-3	CASSLYGGPGELFF	TGTGCCAGCAGCTTATACGGGGGGCCCGGGGAGCTGTTTTTT
.	TRBJ2-2	.	TRBV4-1	CASSPRTGELFF	TGCGCCAGCAGCCCACGGACAGGGGAGCTGTTTTTT
.	TRBJ1-1	TRBD1	TRBV18	CASSPPRAGGNTEAFF	TGTGCCAGCTCACCACCGCGGGCAGGGGGGAACACTGAAGCTTTCTTT
.	TRBJ1-5	TRBD1	TRBV18	CASSSQGGNQPQHF	TGTGCCAGCTCTTCTCAGGGGGGCAATCAGCCCCAGCATTTT
.	TRBJ1-6	.	TRBV30	CAWSAGNSPLHF	TGTGCCTGGAGTGCAGGGAATTCACCCCTCCACTTT
.	TRBJ2-7	.	TRBV6-6	CASSYSGGPSYEQYF	TGTGCCAGCAGTTACTCAGGTGGGCCCTCCTACGAGCAGTACTTC
few	TRBJ1-1	.	TRBV7-2	CASSRRDSDTEAFF	TGTGCCAGCAGCCGCCGAGACAGCGACACTGAAGCTTTCTTT
.	TRBJ2-7	TRBD1	TRBV11-2	CASRFLGGQGDYEQYF	TGTGCCAGCAGATTCCTAGGGGGACAGGGGGACTACGAGCAGTACTTC
.	TRBJ1-6	.	TRBV25-1	CASSLSKQLYNSPLHF	TGTGCCAGCAGCCTTTCTAAACAGCTTTATAATTCACCCCTCCACTTT
few	TRBJ2-3	TRBD2	TRBV27	CASSLGGPRTDTQYF	TGTGCCAGCAGTTTGGGAGGGCCTCGCACAGATACGCAGTATTTT
.	TRBJ1-6	.	TRBV27	CASNPRSTGRAYNSPLHF	TGTGCCAGCAACCCGAGGTCCACCGGCAGGGCCTATAATTCACCCCTCCACTTT
once	TRBJ1-2	TRBD1	TRBV7-9	CASSFGTANYGYTF	TGTGCCAGCAGTTTCGGGACAGCTAACTATGGCTACACCTTC
.	TRBJ2-7	.	TRBV7-2	CASSLRTAPEQYF	TGTGCCAGCAGCTTAAGGACTGCCCCCGAGCAGTACTTC